This T cell receptor (beta chain) was identified in a study of blood T cell repertoires in COVID-19. Measured with immunoSEQ multiplex PCR; TCRdb has only the in-frame clones, and not every one. The sample shows approximately 58,000 clones, around nine tenths of them seen only once. Germline lookup yields CDR1 SGHTA and CDR2 FQGNSA. The V segment lost 4 bases and the J segment 5 bases; nucleotides outside the gene matches: 9. CDR3 size: 15 residues. This sequence was found in a woman at least 80 years old with active COVID-19. The sample consisted of peripheral blood. V and J are TRBV7-2 and TRBJ2-5; 8 positions match TRBD2. Here the CDR3 DNA reads TGTGCCAGCAGCTACAGCGGGATAGCGGGGGAGACCCAGTACTTC. This sequence encodes CASSYSGIAGETQYF.